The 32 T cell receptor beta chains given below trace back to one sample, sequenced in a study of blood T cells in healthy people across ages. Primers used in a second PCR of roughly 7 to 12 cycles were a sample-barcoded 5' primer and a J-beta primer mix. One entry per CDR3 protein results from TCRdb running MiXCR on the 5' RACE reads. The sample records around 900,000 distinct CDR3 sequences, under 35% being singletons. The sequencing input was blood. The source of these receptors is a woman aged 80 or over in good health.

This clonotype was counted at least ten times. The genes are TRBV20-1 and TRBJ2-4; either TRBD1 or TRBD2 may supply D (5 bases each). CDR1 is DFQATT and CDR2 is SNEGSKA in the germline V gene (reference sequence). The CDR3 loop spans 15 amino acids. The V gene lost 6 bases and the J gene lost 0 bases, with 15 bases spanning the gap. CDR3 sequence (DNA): TGCAGTGCGATCGGGACGTTTCTAGCCAAAAACATTCAGTACTTC. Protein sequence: CSAIGTFLAKNIQYF.

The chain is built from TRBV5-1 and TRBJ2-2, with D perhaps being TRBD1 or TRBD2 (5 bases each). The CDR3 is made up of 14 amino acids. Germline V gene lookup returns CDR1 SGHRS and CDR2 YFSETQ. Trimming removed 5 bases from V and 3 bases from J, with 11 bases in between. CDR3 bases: TGCGCCAGCAGTTCCGGGGCAGACACCGGGGAGCTGTTTTTT. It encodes CASSSGADTGELFF.

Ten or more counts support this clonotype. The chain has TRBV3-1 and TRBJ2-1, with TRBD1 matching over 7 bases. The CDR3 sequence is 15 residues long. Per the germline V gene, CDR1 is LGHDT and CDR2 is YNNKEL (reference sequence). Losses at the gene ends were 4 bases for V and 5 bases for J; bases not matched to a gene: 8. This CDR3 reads CASSPTGTANNEQFF. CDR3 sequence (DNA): TGTGCCAGCAGCCCAACCGGGACAGCCAACAATGAGCAGTTCTTC.

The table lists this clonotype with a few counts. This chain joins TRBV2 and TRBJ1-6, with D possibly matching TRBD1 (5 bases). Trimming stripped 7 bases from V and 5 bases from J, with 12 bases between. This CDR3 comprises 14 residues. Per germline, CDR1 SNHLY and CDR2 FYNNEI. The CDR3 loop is CASMVGAHNSPLHF. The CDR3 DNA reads TGTGCCAGCATGGTCGGGGCCCATAATTCACCCCTCCACTTT.

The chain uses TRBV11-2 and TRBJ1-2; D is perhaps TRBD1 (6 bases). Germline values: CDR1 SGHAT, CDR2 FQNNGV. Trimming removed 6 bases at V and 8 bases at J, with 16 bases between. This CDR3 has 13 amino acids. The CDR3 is CASSQIQGSGYTF. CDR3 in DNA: TGTGCCAGCAGTCAAATCCAGGGGTCCGGCTACACCTTC.

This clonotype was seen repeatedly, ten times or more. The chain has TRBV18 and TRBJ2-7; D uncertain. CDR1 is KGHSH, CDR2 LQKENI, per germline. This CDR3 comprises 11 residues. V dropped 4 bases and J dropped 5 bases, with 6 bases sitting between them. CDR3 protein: CASSLKDEQYF. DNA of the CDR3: TGTGCCAGCTCACTAAAGGACGAGCAGTACTTC.

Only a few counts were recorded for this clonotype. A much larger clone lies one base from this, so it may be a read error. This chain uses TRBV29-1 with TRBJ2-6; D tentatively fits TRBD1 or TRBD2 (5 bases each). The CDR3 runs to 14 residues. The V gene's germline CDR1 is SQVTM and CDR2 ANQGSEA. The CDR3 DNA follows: TGCAGCGTTCAGGAGCGGTCTGGGGCCAACGTCCGGACTTTC. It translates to CSVQERSGANVRTF.

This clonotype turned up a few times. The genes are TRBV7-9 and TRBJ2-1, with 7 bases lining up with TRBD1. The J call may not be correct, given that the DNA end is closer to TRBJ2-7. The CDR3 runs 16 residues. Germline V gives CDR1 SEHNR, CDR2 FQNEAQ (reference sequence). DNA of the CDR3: TGTGCCAGCAGCCTGAGCAGAGACAGGGTAGGCAATGAGCAGTACTTC. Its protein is CASSLSRDRVGNEQYF.

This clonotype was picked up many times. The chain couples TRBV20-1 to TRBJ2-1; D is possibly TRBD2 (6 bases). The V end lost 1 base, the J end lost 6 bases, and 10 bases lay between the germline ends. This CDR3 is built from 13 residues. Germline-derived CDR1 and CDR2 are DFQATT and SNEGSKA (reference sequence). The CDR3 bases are TGCAGTGCTAGAGGGTGGGGAGGCAATGAGCAGTTCTTC. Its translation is CSARGWGGNEQFF.

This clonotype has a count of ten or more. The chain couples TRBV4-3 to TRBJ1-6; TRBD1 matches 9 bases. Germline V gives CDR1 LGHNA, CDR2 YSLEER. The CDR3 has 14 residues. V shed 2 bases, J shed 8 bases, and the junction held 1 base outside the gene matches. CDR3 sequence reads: CASSQRDRDSPLHF. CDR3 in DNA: TGCGCCAGCAGCCAACGGGACAGGGATTCACCCCTCCACTTT.

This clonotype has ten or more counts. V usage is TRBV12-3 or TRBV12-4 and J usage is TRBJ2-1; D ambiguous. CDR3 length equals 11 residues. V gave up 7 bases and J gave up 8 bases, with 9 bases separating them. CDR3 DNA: TGTGCCAGCACCGTTTTCGATGAGCAGTTCTTC. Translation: CASTVFDEQFF.

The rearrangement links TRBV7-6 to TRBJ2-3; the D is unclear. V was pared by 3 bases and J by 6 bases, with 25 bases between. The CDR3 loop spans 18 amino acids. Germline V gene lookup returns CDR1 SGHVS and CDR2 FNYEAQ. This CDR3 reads CASSFSPAGGLGLDTQYF. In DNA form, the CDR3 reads TGTGCCAGCAGCTTTAGCCCCGCAGGTGGCCTCGGTTTGGATACGCAGTATTTT.

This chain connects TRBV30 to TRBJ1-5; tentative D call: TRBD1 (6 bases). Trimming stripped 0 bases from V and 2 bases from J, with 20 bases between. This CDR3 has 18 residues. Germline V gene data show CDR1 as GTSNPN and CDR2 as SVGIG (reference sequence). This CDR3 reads CAWSVSRGPPYGNQPQHF. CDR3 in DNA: TGTGCCTGGAGTGTCTCCAGGGGACCCCCTTATGGCAATCAGCCCCAGCATTTT.

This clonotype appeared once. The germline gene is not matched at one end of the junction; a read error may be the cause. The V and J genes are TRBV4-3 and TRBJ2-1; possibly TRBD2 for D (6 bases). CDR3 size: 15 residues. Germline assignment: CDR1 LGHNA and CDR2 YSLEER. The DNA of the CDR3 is TGCACCAGCAGCCGAGAAGGCGGGACGCGATACGAGCAGTTCTTC. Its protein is CTSSREGGTRYEQFF.

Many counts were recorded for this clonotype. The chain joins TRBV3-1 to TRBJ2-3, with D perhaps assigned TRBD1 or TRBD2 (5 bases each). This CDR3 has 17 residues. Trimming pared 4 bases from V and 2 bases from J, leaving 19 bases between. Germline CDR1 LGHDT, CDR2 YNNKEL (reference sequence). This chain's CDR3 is CASSLIFVGVPTDTQYF. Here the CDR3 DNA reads TGTGCCAGCAGCCTGATCTTCGTGGGGGTTCCCACAGATACGCAGTATTTT.

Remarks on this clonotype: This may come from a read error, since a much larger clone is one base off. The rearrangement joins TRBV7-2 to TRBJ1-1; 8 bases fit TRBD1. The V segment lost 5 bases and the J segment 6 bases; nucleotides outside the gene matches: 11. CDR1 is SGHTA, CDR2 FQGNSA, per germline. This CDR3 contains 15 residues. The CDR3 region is CASSNHPDRAAEAFF. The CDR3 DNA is TGTGCCAGCAGCAACCACCCGGACAGGGCAGCTGAAGCTTTCTTT.

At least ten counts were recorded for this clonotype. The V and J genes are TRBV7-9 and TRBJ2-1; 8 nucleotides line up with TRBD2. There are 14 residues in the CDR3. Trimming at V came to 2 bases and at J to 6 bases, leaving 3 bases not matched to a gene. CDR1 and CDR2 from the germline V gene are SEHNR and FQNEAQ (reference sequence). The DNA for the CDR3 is TGTGCCAGCAGCTTACCCGGACTAGCCAATGAGCAGTTCTTC. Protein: CASSLPGLANEQFF.

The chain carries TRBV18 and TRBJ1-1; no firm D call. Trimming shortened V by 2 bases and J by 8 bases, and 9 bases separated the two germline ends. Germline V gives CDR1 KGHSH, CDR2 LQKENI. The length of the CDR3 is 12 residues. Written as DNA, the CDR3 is TGTGCCAGCTCACCAGGAGGGCTGGAAGCTTTCTTT. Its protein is CASSPGGLEAFF.

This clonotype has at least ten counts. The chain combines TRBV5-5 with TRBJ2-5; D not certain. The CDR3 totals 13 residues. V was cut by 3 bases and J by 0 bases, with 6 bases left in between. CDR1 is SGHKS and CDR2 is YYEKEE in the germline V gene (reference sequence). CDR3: CASSSHNQETQYF. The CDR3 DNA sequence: TGTGCCAGCAGCTCCCACAACCAAGAGACCCAGTACTTC.

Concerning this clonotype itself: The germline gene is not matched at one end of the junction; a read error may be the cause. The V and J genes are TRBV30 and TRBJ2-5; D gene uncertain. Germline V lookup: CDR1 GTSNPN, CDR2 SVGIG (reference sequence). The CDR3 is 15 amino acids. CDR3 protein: CVWSVGQAFQKTQYF. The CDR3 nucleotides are TGTGTCTGGAGTGTTGGGCAGGCGTTCCAAAAGACCCAGTACTTC.

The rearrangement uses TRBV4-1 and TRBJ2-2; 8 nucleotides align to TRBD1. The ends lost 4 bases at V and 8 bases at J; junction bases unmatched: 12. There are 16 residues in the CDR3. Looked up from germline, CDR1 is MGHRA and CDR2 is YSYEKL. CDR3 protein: CASSPQMRTGSGELFF. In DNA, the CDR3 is TGCGCCAGCAGCCCTCAAATGAGGACAGGGTCAGGGGAGCTGTTTTTT.

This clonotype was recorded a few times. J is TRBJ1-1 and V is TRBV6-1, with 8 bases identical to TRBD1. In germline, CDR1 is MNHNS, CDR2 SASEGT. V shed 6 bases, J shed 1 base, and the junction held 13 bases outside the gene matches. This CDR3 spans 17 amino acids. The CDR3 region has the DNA TGTGCCAGCAGCTTCCGCAGCAGGGGGCGAACGAACACTGAAGCTTTCTTT. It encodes CASSFRSRGRTNTEAFF.

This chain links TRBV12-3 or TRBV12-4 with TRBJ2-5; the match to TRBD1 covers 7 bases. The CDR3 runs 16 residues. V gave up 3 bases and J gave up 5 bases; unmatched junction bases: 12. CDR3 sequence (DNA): TGTGCCAGCAGTTTCAGACAGGGTCCAAGAGGGGAGACCCAGTACTTC. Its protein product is CASSFRQGPRGETQYF.

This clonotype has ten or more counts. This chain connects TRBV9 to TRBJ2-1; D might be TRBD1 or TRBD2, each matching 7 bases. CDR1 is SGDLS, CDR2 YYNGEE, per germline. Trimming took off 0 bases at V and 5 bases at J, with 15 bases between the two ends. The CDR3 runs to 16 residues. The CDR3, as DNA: TGTGCCAGCAGCGTAGCTATGGCAGGGGGGGACAATGAGCAGTTCTTC. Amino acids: CASSVAMAGGDNEQFF.

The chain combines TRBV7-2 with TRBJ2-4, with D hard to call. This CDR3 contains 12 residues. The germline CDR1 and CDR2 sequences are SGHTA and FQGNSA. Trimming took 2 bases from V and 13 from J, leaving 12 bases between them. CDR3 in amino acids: CASSLRAEEQYF. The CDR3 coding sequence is TGTGCCAGCAGCTTAAGAGCCGAAGAGCAGTACTTC.

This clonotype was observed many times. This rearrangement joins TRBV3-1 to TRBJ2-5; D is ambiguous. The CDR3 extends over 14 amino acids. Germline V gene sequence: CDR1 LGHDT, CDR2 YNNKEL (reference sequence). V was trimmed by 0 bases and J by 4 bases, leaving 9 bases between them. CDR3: CASSQDQGSETQYF. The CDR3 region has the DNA TGTGCCAGCAGCCAAGATCAAGGGTCAGAGACCCAGTACTTC.

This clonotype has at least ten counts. DNA of the CDR3: TGCGCCAGCGGACTAGCCGATGAGCAGTTCTTC. As protein: CASGLADEQFF. The chain recombines TRBV10-1 with TRBJ2-1; 8 bases align to TRBD2. V was pared by 8 bases and J by 8 bases, with 2 bases of the junction left unmatched. The CDR3 is 11 residues long. Germline V gene sequence: CDR1 WNHNN, CDR2 SYGVQD (reference sequence).

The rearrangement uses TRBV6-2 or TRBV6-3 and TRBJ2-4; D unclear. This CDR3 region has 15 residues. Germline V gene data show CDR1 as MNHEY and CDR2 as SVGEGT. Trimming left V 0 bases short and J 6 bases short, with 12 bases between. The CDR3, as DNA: TGTGCCAGCAGTTACTCAGGCAGGCAGAGAAACATTCAGTACTTC. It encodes CASSYSGRQRNIQYF.

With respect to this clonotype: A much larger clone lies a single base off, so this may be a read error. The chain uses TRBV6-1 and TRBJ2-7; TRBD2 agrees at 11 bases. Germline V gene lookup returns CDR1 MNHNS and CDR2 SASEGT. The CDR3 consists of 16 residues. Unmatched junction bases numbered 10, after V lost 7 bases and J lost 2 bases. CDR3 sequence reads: CASTHAGLAGTYEQYF. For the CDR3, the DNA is TGTGCCAGCACTCACGCCGGACTAGCGGGTACCTACGAGCAGTACTTC.

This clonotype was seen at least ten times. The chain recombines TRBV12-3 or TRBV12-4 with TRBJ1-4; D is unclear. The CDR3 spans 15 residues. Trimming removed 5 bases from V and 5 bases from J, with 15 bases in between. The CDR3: CASSPAGERNEKLFF. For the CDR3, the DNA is TGTGCCAGCAGTCCGGCAGGCGAAAGGAATGAAAAACTGTTTTTT.

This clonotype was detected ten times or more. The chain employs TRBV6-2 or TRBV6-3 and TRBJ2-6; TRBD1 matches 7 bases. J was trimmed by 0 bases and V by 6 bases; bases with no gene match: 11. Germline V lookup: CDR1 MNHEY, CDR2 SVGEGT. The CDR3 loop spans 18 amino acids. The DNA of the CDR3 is TGTGCCAGCAGCTTTATGGACAGGCCCTACTCTGGGGCCAACGTCCTGACTTTC. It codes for CASSFMDRPYSGANVLTF.

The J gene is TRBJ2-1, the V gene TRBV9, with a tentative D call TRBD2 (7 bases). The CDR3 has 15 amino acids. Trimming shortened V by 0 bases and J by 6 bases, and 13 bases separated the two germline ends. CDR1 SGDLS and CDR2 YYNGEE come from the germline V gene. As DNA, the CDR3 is TGTGCCAGCAGCGTAGCAACGGGGGGCGTCAATGAGCAGTTCTTC. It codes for CASSVATGGVNEQFF.